This is a list of T cell receptor beta chains from one sample in a study of blood T cells in healthy people across ages. One entry per CDR3 protein, called by TCRdb with MiXCR from the 5' RACE reads. The sample includes about 1.7 million distinct CDR3 sequences, roughly 27% seen only once; the top ten take approximately 7.7%. Input material: blood. All receptors come from a woman aged 30 to 39 in good health. The CDR3 runs from the conserved cysteine through the conserved F or W. D genes are given only for firm matches. Size values are once, few and many counts, or a class for expanded clones, and some rows have none.

v_call	d_call	j_call	clone_size	cdr3_nt	cdr3_aa
TRBV3-1	TRBD1	TRBJ2-7	few	TGTGCCAGCAGCCAGTTGACAGGGCCCGAGCAGTACTTC	CASSQLTGPEQYF
TRBV20-1	TRBD2	TRBJ2-5	many	TGCAGTGCTAGCCCATCACTAGCGGGAGGAGAGACCCAGTACTTC	CSASPSLAGGETQYF
TRBV20-1	NA	TRBJ1-2	NA	TGCAGTGCTAGTCCGACAGAGAACTATGGCTACACCTTC	CSASPTENYGYTF
TRBV20-1	TRBD2	TRBJ2-7	many	TGCAGTGCTAGGCAGACCGGGATATTAGCGGGGGAGCAGTACTTC	CSARQTGILAGEQYF
TRBV5-1	TRBD1	TRBJ2-2	NA	TGCGCCAGCAGCGGGGGACAGGGGTCTAGCACCGGGGAGCTGTTTTTT	CASSGGQGSSTGELFF
TRBV7-9	NA	TRBJ2-5	NA	TGTGCCAGCAGCTTAGTCCAGAACCAAGAGACCCAGTACTTC	CASSLVQNQETQYF
TRBV20-1	TRBD2	TRBJ2-1	few	TGCAGTGCTAGATTGGGACTAGCAGGATATAACTCCTACAATGAGCAGTTCTTC	CSARLGLAGYNSYNEQFF
TRBV9	TRBD2	TRBJ2-7	many	TGTGCCAGCAGCGCCCTAGCGGGATACGAGCAGTACTTC	CASSALAGYEQYF
TRBV5-5	TRBD2	TRBJ2-7	once	TGTGCCAGCAGCTTGAAAGGGACTAGCGGGAGCCTCTACGAGCAGTACTTC	CASSLKGTSGSLYEQYF
TRBV15	TRBD1	TRBJ2-7	NA	TGTGCCACCAGCAGGGACAGGGGGCCGTACGAGCAGTACTTC	CATSRDRGPYEQYF
TRBV7-6	NA	TRBJ2-3	many	TGTGCCAGCAGCTTAGCGCTGAGAGATACGCAGTATTTT	CASSLALRDTQYF
TRBV7-2	TRBD2	TRBJ2-7	many	TGTGCCAGCAGCTTTTCTACGGGACTAGCGGGAGGGTTCCTTAGCTACGAGCAGTACTTC	CASSFSTGLAGGFLSYEQYF
TRBV6-6	NA	TRBJ2-3	NA	TGTGCCAGCACCGACCGAGGCACAGATACGCAGTATTTT	CASTDRGTDTQYF
TRBV5-1	TRBD1	TRBJ1-2	many	TGCGCCAGCAGCTCCTTGACAGGGGTTACGGGCTACACCTTC	CASSSLTGVTGYTF
TRBV18	NA	TRBJ2-1	few	TGTGCCAGCTCACCAAGAAGTGAGGCGTCGGGAGAACAGTTCTTC	CASSPRSEASGEQFF
TRBV2	TRBD1	TRBJ2-1	few	TGTGCCAGCAGGTACGACAGGGGCGCCTACAATGAGCAGTTCTTC	CASRYDRGAYNEQFF
TRBV10-3	TRBD2	TRBJ2-3	few	TGTGCCATCAGCGAGGTCGGACTAGCGGAGCCCACAGATACGCAGTATTTT	CAISEVGLAEPTDTQYF
TRBV5-1	NA	TRBJ1-1	NA	TGCGCCAGCAGGGACACTGGAGGAGGCACTGAAGCTTTCTTT	CASRDTGGGTEAFF
TRBV20-1	TRBD2	TRBJ2-7	many	TGCAGTGCTAGAATCCCGGGACTAGCGGCATACGAGCAGTACTTC	CSARIPGLAAYEQYF
TRBV5-1	NA	TRBJ1-2	few	TGCGCCAGCAGCTTGGATTATGCGCAGCGGGGCTATGGCTACACCTTC	CASSLDYAQRGYGYTF
TRBV6-1	NA	TRBJ1-6	many	TGTGCCAGCAGGAAGGGGGACATAGCATCTCTCAATTCACCCCTCCACTTT	CASRKGDIASLNSPLHF
TRBV29-1	NA	TRBJ2-5	NA	TGCAGCGTTCCCCGGGGGTCGGGACGAGAGACCCAGTACTTC	CSVPRGSGRETQYF
TRBV6-5	NA	TRBJ1-2	many	TGTGCCAGCAGTTACTCAGCCGGCAGCGTAATTGGCTACACCTTC	CASSYSAGSVIGYTF